The rows below give T cell receptor beta chains drawn from one sample of a study of blood T cell repertoires in COVID-19. Libraries were prepared by immunoSEQ multiplex PCR; TCRdb keeps only in-frame clonotypes and omits some of them. The table lists under 250,000 clones, roughly 90% of them singletons. Sequenced: peripheral blood. Source of these receptors: a man aged 60 to 69 with acute or convalescent COVID-19. Both conserved end residues are part of each CDR3. D genes are given only for firm matches. Part of the rows lack a size; the others show once, few, many or a class for expanded clones.

j_gene: TRBJ2-1
abundance: .
len: 14
d_gene: .
v_gene: TRBV28
CDR3aa: CASSLGRVLDEQFF
CDR3nt: TGTGCCAGCAGTTTGGGCAGGGTGCTGGATGAGCAGTTCTTC

j_gene: TRBJ2-2
abundance: .
len: 16
d_gene: TRBD2
v_gene: TRBV4-2
CDR3aa: CASSQDQREWNGELFF
CDR3nt: TGTGCCAGCAGCCAAGACCAGCGGGAGTGGAACGGGGAGCTGTTTTTT

j_gene: TRBJ2-3
abundance: .
len: 17
d_gene: .
v_gene: TRBV4-3
CDR3aa: CASSQDSSVPRTDTQYF
CDR3nt: TGCGCCAGCAGCCAAGATAGTTCGGTGCCGAGGACAGATACGCAGTATTTT

j_gene: TRBJ1-2
abundance: .
len: 14
d_gene: .
v_gene: TRBV30
CDR3aa: CAWHEGVRVYGYTF
CDR3nt: TGTGCCTGGCATGAGGGAGTGCGGGTATATGGCTACACCTTC

j_gene: TRBJ2-5
abundance: .
len: 16
d_gene: .
v_gene: TRBV28
CDR3aa: CASSSPRTGYGETQYF
CDR3nt: TGTGCCAGCAGTTCCCCCCGGACGGGATATGGGGAGACCCAGTACTTC

j_gene: TRBJ1-2
abundance: .
len: 14
d_gene: .
v_gene: TRBV7-9
CDR3aa: CASSLVAAGDGYTF
CDR3nt: TGTGCCAGCAGCTTAGTGGCGGCGGGCGATGGCTACACCTTC

j_gene: TRBJ1-6
abundance: .
len: 14
d_gene: .
v_gene: TRBV28
CDR3aa: CASSLAGGYSPLHF
CDR3nt: TGTGCCAGCAGTTTAGCGGGGGGTTATTCACCCCTCCACTTT

j_gene: TRBJ1-2
abundance: few
len: 15
d_gene: TRBD1
v_gene: TRBV5-5
CDR3aa: CASSLNSDRVVGYTF
CDR3nt: TGTGCCAGCAGCCTAAACTCTGACAGGGTTGTTGGCTACACCTTC

j_gene: TRBJ2-5
abundance: .
len: 13
d_gene: .
v_gene: TRBV7-3
CDR3aa: CASSPGGEETQYF
CDR3nt: TGTGCCAGCAGCCCAGGAGGGGAAGAGACCCAGTACTTC

j_gene: TRBJ2-5
abundance: .
len: 19
d_gene: TRBD2
v_gene: TRBV3-1/TRBV3-2
CDR3aa: CASSQDNLAGGPPQETQYF
CDR3nt: TGTGCCAGCAGCCAAGATAATCTAGCGGGAGGCCCCCCCCAAGAGACCCAGTACTTC

j_gene: TRBJ2-7
abundance: once
len: 17
d_gene: TRBD2
v_gene: TRBV6-2/TRBV6-3
CDR3aa: CASSKGLAGGLFYEQYF
CDR3nt: TGTGCCAGCAGTAAGGGACTAGCGGGAGGACTTTTCTACGAGCAGTACTTC

j_gene: TRBJ2-2
abundance: once
len: 13
d_gene: .
v_gene: TRBV12-3/TRBV12-4
CDR3aa: CASSKGADGELFF
CDR3nt: TGTGCCAGCAGTAAAGGGGCAGACGGGGAGCTGTTTTTT

j_gene: TRBJ2-2
abundance: .
len: 15
d_gene: .
v_gene: TRBV6-2/TRBV6-3
CDR3aa: CASSRQFANTGELFF
CDR3nt: TGTGCCAGCAGCAGACAGTTCGCGAACACCGGGGAGCTGTTTTTT

j_gene: TRBJ1-2
abundance: .
len: 15
d_gene: TRBD1
v_gene: TRBV7-3
CDR3aa: CASSFGRGESDDYTF
CDR3nt: TGTGCCAGCAGCTTCGGCAGGGGGGAATCCGATGACTACACCTTC